These 2 T cell receptor beta chains originate from one sample sequenced in a study of T cells in Graves' hyperthyroidism and ophthalmopathy (dated by TCRdb to about 2019). Libraries came from multiplex PCR. The data were produced on an Illumina HiSeq 2000. Amplification of TCR beta CDR3 regions was carried out from RNA transcripts. The TCR CDR3 was subjected to a first round of RT-PCR using the HTBI primer set and the Qiagen OneStep RT-PCR kit. TCRdb reprocessed the public reads (quality trimming at Q25 with fastp, clone calling with MiXCR) and kept in-frame beta chains. Records with the same CDR3 protein are collapsed into one entry carrying the most frequent genes and DNA. This sample holds fewer than 450,000 distinct CDR3 sequences; over 12% were observed only once. The ten largest clonotypes hold approximately 19% of the sample. Sequencing was done on a sample of blood. The source is a woman aged 60-75 years with Graves' ophthalmopathy.

The sample holds many counts of this clonotype. V gene TRBV5-1 combines with J gene TRBJ1-2; the D is unclear. V was pared by 6 bases and J by 3 bases, with 12 bases between. Germline V gene data show CDR1 as SGHRS and CDR2 as YFSETQ. The CDR3 length is 13 residues. The CDR3 nucleotides read TGCGCCAGCACGGGCGCTTCGGACTATGGCTACACCTTC. Its translation is CASTGASDYGYTF.

CDR3 in DNA: TGTGCCAGCAGAGAAAGCGGGAGTCACTCCTACGAGCAGTACTTC. Encoded protein: CASRESGSHSYEQYF. This chain uses TRBV25-1 with TRBJ2-7; 8 bases align to TRBD2. V shed 6 bases and J 0 bases; nucleotides not matched to a gene: 7. Germline CDR1 is MGHDK and CDR2 is SYGVNS. CDR3 length: 15 residues.